The 16 T cell receptor beta chains presented below share a single source sample, sequenced in a study of blood T cell repertoires in COVID-19. TCRdb's copy holds only in-frame clones and misses some; the assay was immunoSEQ multiplex PCR. The data hold roughly 350,000 clones, with 85% observed a single time. Source material: peripheral blood. Source of these receptors: a young woman with acute or convalescent COVID-19.

In its sample, this clone was seen a few times. The chain recombines TRBV29-1 with TRBJ2-1; tentative D call: TRBD1 (5 bases). The CDR3 runs 13 residues. The germline V gene has CDR1 SQVTM and CDR2 ANQGSEA. Trimming pared 3 bases from V and 2 bases from J, leaving 8 bases between. CDR3 amino acids: CSVDLGAYNEQFF. The CDR3 nucleotides are TGCAGCGTTGACCTAGGGGCCTACAATGAGCAGTTCTTC.

The V call is TRBV6-5, the J call TRBJ2-7; D is perhaps TRBD1 (7 bases). Germline lookup yields CDR1 MNHEY and CDR2 SVGAGI. V was shortened by 7 bases and J by 1 base, with 14 bases between the two germline ends. This CDR3 has 14 amino acids. The CDR3 loop is CASNYGGQSYEQYF. The DNA for the CDR3 is TGTGCCAGCAACTACGGGGGACAGTCCTACGAGCAGTACTTC.

The chain links TRBV20-1 to TRBJ2-1; D is ambiguous. This CDR3 contains 14 residues. The germline V gene encodes CDR1 DFQATT and CDR2 SNEGSKA (reference sequence). Trimming shortened V by 3 bases and J by 9 bases, and 18 bases separated the two germline ends. The CDR3 loop is CSASGSEPLVEQFF. The CDR3 bases are TGCAGTGCTAGTGGTAGTGAACCACTCGTTGAGCAGTTCTTC.

V gene TRBV10-3 combines with J gene TRBJ2-1; D is unclear. This CDR3 is built from 13 residues. Germline V gene lookup returns CDR1 ENHRY and CDR2 SYGVKD. V lost 6 bases and J lost 8, with 14 bases in between. The CDR3 here is CAISYSVLDEQFF. CDR3 nucleotide sequence: TGTGCCATCAGCTACAGTGTTCTCGATGAGCAGTTCTTC.

CDR3 sequence (DNA): TGTGCCAGCAAGAGCAACACCGGGGAGCTGTTTTTT. It codes for CASKSNTGELFF. The chain links TRBV12-3 or TRBV12-4 to TRBJ2-2; D is ambiguous. The CDR3 contains 12 residues. V was cut by 7 bases and J by 2 bases, with 5 bases left in between.

The V gene is TRBV28, the J gene TRBJ2-7, with 7 bases aligning to TRBD2. The germline gives CDR1 MDHEN, CDR2 SYDVKM. Losses at the gene ends were 5 bases for V and 13 bases for J; bases not matched to a gene: 17. This CDR3 contains 14 residues. The CDR3 region has the DNA TGTGCCAGCAGTCTCTCGGGCGGGAGCGCCCGGGGATACTTC. Its translation: CASSLSGGSARGYF.

The genes are TRBV18 and TRBJ1-1, with D unclear. Germline V CDR1 and CDR2: KGHSH, LQKENI. The CDR3 length is 14 residues. V was trimmed by 6 bases and J by 0 bases, leaving 11 bases between them. The CDR3 DNA reads as TGTGCCAGCTCTCCGGCGGTTATGAACACTGAAGCTTTCTTT. Residues: CASSPAVMNTEAFF. Variable domain in full (rest from reference TRBV18 and TRBJ1-1): NAGVMQNPRHLVRRRGQEARLRCSPMKGHSHVYWYRQLPEEGLKFMVYLQKENIIDESGMPKERFSAEFPKEGPSILRIQQVVRGDSAAYFCASSPAVMNTEAFFGQGTRLTVV.

This clone was counted a few times. V is TRBV2 and J is TRBJ2-7; D remains ambiguous. Between the trimmed V and J ends, which lost 4 bases and 1 base, there was a span of 5 bases. Germline-derived CDR1 and CDR2 are SNHLY and FYNNEI. The CDR3 has 12 amino acids. The CDR3 loop reads CASSALSYEQYF. The CDR3 DNA reads TGTGCCAGCAGTGCTCTTTCCTACGAGCAGTACTTC.

The chain links TRBV12-3 or TRBV12-4 to TRBJ1-2, with 8 bases that match TRBD1. CDR3 size: 12 residues. The junction had 5 bases not matched to a gene; V was cut back by 6 bases and J by 8 bases. In DNA form, the CDR3 reads TGTGCCAGCAGCTACGGACAGGGCGGCTACACCTTC. Its translation is CASSYGQGGYTF.

The chain links TRBV27 to TRBJ1-5; D unclear. The V gene's germline CDR1 is MNHEY and CDR2 SMNVEV (reference sequence). The CDR3 runs to 12 residues. Trimming took off 5 bases at V and 4 bases at J, with 6 bases between the two ends. Here the CDR3 DNA reads TGTGCCAGCAGTACGGGGAATCAGCCCCAGCATTTT. This translates into CASSTGNQPQHF.

This chain connects TRBV9 to TRBJ2-1; a possible D gene is TRBD2 (6 bases). CDR1 and CDR2 (germline): SGDLS, YYNGEE. Trimming left V 3 bases short and J 0 bases short, with 19 bases between. CDR3 size: 18 residues. For the CDR3, the DNA is TGTGCCAGCAGCGAGAGAGGAGGGGTGGGATCCTCCTACAATGAGCAGTTCTTC. It translates to CASSERGGVGSSYNEQFF.

Here the CDR3 DNA reads TGTGCCACCAGTGACACCAGGGAAGCGGGAGGGCCGGGCAATGAGCAGTTCTTC. As protein: CATSDTREAGGPGNEQFF. The chain has TRBV24-1 and TRBJ2-1, with 10 bases lining up with TRBD2. The CDR3 runs to 18 residues. The V gene end was trimmed by 4 bases and the J gene end by 6 bases; junction bases not matched to a gene: 14. Germline-derived CDR1 and CDR2 are KGHDR and SFDVKD.

The chain carries TRBV5-1 and TRBJ1-2, with TRBD1 identical over 8 bases. Germline CDR1 is SGHRS and CDR2 is YFSETQ. The CDR3 spans 13 residues. J gave up 3 bases and V 7 bases, and 5 bases lay outside the gene matches. CDR3 in DNA: TGCGCCAGCTACGACAGGGGAGACTATGGCTACACCTTC. It specifies CASYDRGDYGYTF.

The chain carries TRBV10-3 and TRBJ1-2; D is unresolved. Germline V gene data show CDR1 as ENHRY and CDR2 as SYGVKD. This CDR3 is 14 amino acids long. The V gene lost 4 bases and the J gene lost 4 bases, with 13 bases spanning the gap. CDR3 sequence (DNA): TGTGCCATCAGTGTAGCGGAGACCTCCTATGGCTACACCTTC. This encodes CAISVAETSYGYTF.

The chain couples TRBV2 to TRBJ1-5, with 8 bases matching TRBD1. CDR3 length: 16 residues. V lost 4 bases, J lost 9 bases, and 14 bases stayed unmatched. The germline gives CDR1 SNHLY, CDR2 FYNNEI. DNA for the CDR3: TGTGCCAGCAGTGGTGGGGTCGGACAGGGAGGAGGGCCCCAGCATTTT. This sequence encodes CASSGGVGQGGGPQHF.

This clone has only one observation. V is TRBV6-5 and J is TRBJ2-3; unclear D gene. CDR3 length equals 11 residues. CDR1 is MNHEY and CDR2 is SVGAGI in the germline V gene. V lost 3 bases to trimming and J lost 5 bases, with 3 bases between them. CDR3 loop: CASSYKDTQYF. In DNA form, the CDR3 reads TGTGCCAGCAGTTATAAAGATACGCAGTATTTT.